These 12 T cell receptor beta chains were all obtained from the same sample, sequenced in a study of shared clonotypes between healthy human individuals. The table came from immunoSEQ multiplex PCR; TCRdb's copy has only in-frame clones and leaves some out. This table has fewer than 3 million clones, less than 95% appearing once. The sample taken for sequencing was naive CD4+ T cells from PBMCs. Subset indicated: CD45RA+ positively selected. All receptors derive from a man younger than 35 in good health. Some clones in this sample may be carry-over from other donors' samples.

This chain connects TRBV27 to TRBJ2-3, with 11 nucleotides matching TRBD1. Germline lookup yields CDR1 MNHEY and CDR2 SMNVEV (reference sequence). Trimming cost V 4 bases and J 5 bases; bases outside gene matches: 11. This CDR3 is built from 17 residues. CDR3 loop: CASSSSRDRGSLDTQYF. In DNA form, the CDR3 reads TGTGCCAGCAGTTCCTCCCGGGACAGGGGGAGTTTAGATACGCAGTATTTT.

This chain connects TRBV9 to TRBJ2-3; 8 bases match TRBD2. Looked up from germline, CDR1 is SGDLS and CDR2 is YYNGEE. The V and J ends lost 3 bases and 1 base, in that order; junction bases with no gene match: 7. This CDR3 spans 16 amino acids. The CDR3 spells CASSAKAGERTDTQYF. The DNA for the CDR3 is TGTGCCAGCAGCGCGAAAGCGGGAGAGCGCACAGATACGCAGTATTTT.

This clone has a single count. J is TRBJ2-7 and V is TRBV7-3; TRBD1 matches 10 bases. The CDR3 loop spans 14 amino acids. The junction had 2 bases not matched to a gene; V was cut back by 0 bases and J by 6 bases. Germline values: CDR1 SGHTA, CDR2 FQGTGA. CDR3 residues: CASSLTGTGVEQYF. The CDR3 nucleotides read TGTGCCAGCAGCTTAACCGGGACAGGGGTCGAGCAGTACTTC. Variable domain in full (rest from reference TRBV7-3 and TRBJ2-7): GAGVSQTPSNKVTEKGKYVELRCDPISGHTALYWYRQSLGQGPEFLIYFQGTGAADDSGLPNDRFFAVRPEGSVSTLKIQRTERGDSAVYLCASSLTGTGVEQYFGPGTRLTVT.

This clone was recorded only once. V and J are TRBV15 and TRBJ1-3; D is perhaps TRBD1 (5 bases). V dropped 8 bases and J dropped 7 bases, with 15 bases sitting between them. The CDR3 is 13 residues long. In germline, CDR1 is LNHNV, CDR2 YYDKDF (reference sequence). The CDR3 sequence: CATLSRARNTIYF. CDR3 bases: TGTGCCACCCTGAGCAGGGCAAGGAACACCATATATTTT.

The genes are TRBV19 and TRBJ2-5; unclear D gene. The CDR3 runs 15 residues. Trimming stripped 5 bases from V and 0 bases from J, with 13 bases between. Germline V CDR1 and CDR2: LNHDA, SQIVND (reference sequence). CDR3 nucleotide sequence: TGTGCCAGTAGTTTCCCAATTGGCAACCAAGAGACCCAGTACTTC. Residues: CASSFPIGNQETQYF.

The rearrangement uses TRBV4-3 and TRBJ2-7; D is perhaps TRBD1 (6 bases). Germline CDR1 LGHNA, CDR2 YSLEER. The CDR3 totals 15 residues. The germline V and J ends were trimmed by 4 bases and 5 bases, with 18 bases remaining between them. The CDR3 reads CASSREHRVSNEQYF. CDR3 DNA: TGCGCCAGCAGCCGAGAGCACAGGGTTTCCAACGAGCAGTACTTC.

For this clone: Other DNA sequences within the sample encode an identical CDR3. The chain recombines TRBV9 with TRBJ2-7; maybe TRBD1 (5 bases). V was pared by 2 bases and J by 3 bases, with 9 bases between. Germline loops: CDR1 SGDLS, CDR2 YYNGEE. The CDR3 spans 13 residues. In nucleotides, the CDR3 is TGTGCCAGCAGCGTCACAGGTGGCTACGAGCAGTACTTC. Amino acid sequence: CASSVTGGYEQYF. The variable domain in full, with the rest retrieved from reference TRBV9 and TRBJ2-7, is DSGVTQTPKHLITATGQRVTLRCSPRSGDLSVYWYQQSLDQGLQFLIQYYNGEERAKGNILERFSAQQFPDLHSELNLSSLELGDSALYFCASSVTGGYEQYFGPGTRLTVT.

The chain recombines TRBV5-1 with TRBJ1-2, with TRBD1 matching over 9 bases. This CDR3 comprises 17 residues. Trimming cost V 5 bases and J 2 bases; bases outside gene matches: 13. The germline gives CDR1 SGHRS, CDR2 YFSETQ. CDR3 protein: CASRSGRFGQGNYGYTF. The CDR3 bases are TGCGCCAGCAGGTCCGGTCGTTTCGGACAGGGGAACTATGGCTACACCTTC.

The genes are TRBV5-1 and TRBJ2-3, with 7 bases aligning to TRBD2. The CDR3 has 16 amino acids. CDR1 and CDR2 (germline): SGHRS, YFSETQ. Trimming at V came to 4 bases and at J to 7 bases, leaving 15 bases not matched to a gene. The CDR3 DNA sequence: TGCGCCAGCAGCCCTCTGGCGGGAGCGGATGGGAATACGCAGTATTTT. Protein sequence: CASSPLAGADGNTQYF. The full variable domain, with the rest looked up from reference TRBV5-1 and TRBJ2-3, is KAGVTQTPRYLIKTRGQQVTLSCSPISGHRSVSWYQQTPGQGLQFLFEYFSETQRNKGNFPGRFSGRQFSNSRSEMNVSTLELGDSALYLCASSPLAGADGNTQYFGPGTRLTVL.

V gene TRBV11-3 combines with J gene TRBJ2-2; D not resolved. V lost 1 base to trimming and J lost 2 bases, with 8 bases between them. The CDR3 sequence is 15 residues long. The germline gives CDR1 SGHNT, CDR2 YENEEA. The CDR3 reads CASSLGSTNTGELFF. The CDR3 DNA follows: TGTGCCAGCAGCTTAGGCTCCACCAACACCGGGGAGCTGTTTTTT.

The CDR3 region is CASSEWDRGGNTEAFF. CDR3 DNA sequence: TGTGCCAGCAGCGAGTGGGACCGGGGGGGGAACACTGAAGCTTTCTTT. This chain links TRBV9 with TRBJ1-1; possible D gene TRBD1, 5 bases. CDR1 SGDLS and CDR2 YYNGEE come from the germline V gene. V gave up 3 bases and J gave up 1 base, with 16 bases separating them. CDR3 length: 16 residues.

This clone was seen just once. V and J are TRBV11-3 and TRBJ1-1; D call uncertain. There are 13 residues in the CDR3. V was pared by 1 base and J by 8 bases, with 11 bases between. Germline V gives CDR1 SGHNT, CDR2 YENEEA. The CDR3 sequence: CASSLVGLVEAFF. The CDR3 DNA is TGTGCCAGCAGCTTAGTAGGCTTGGTGGAAGCTTTCTTT.